Listed here are 13 T cell receptor beta chains from one sample, sequenced in a study of T cells in Graves' hyperthyroidism and ophthalmopathy. The CDR3 regions of TCR beta were amplified from RNA transcripts. With the HTBI primer set, the TCR CDR3 went through a first round of RT-PCR. Via MiXCR, TCRdb re-called the multiplex PCR reads, giving one row per CDR3 protein. The sample records under 700,000 distinct CDR3 sequences, over 15% being singletons. Sequencing used blood. The receptor source for this set is a woman under 30 with Graves' hyperthyroidism.

This clonotype has only a few counts. The rearrangement joins TRBV4-2 to TRBJ2-5; TRBD2 aligns across 11 bases. After removal of 0 bases from V and 2 bases from J, the junction contained 8 bases not matched to a gene. The CDR3 is 18 residues long. Germline CDR1 and CDR2: LGHNA and YNFKEQ. The DNA for the CDR3 is TGTGCCAGCAGCCAAGATCATCCCGTAGCGGGGGGGCAAGAGACCCAGTACTTC. Its translation: CASSQDHPVAGGQETQYF.

This clonotype was counted a few times. The chain links TRBV28 to TRBJ1-2; the D gene is possibly TRBD1 (6 bases). Trimming left V 3 bases short and J 2 bases short, with 10 bases between. There are 14 residues in the CDR3. The V gene's germline CDR1 is MDHEN and CDR2 SYDVKM. The CDR3 loop reads CASSLGGGNYGYTF. The CDR3 nucleotides are TGTGCCAGCAGTTTGGGGGGGGGCAACTATGGCTACACCTTC.

This clonotype was seen at least ten times. This chain joins TRBV20-1 and TRBJ2-7; 7 bases are shared with TRBD1. The junction had 7 bases not matched to a gene; V was cut back by 6 bases and J by 2 bases. The CDR3 has 13 residues. Germline lookup yields CDR1 DFQATT and CDR2 SNEGSKA (reference sequence). CDR3 sequence reads: CSARQGATYEQYF. The CDR3 nucleotides read TGCAGTGCCCGACAGGGCGCAACCTACGAGCAGTACTTC.

This clonotype occurred many times. This chain connects TRBV7-6 to TRBJ2-7; 9 nucleotides agree with TRBD1. The CDR3 totals 15 residues. V trimming: 6 bases; J trimming: 2 bases; junction bases outside the gene matches: 8. The V gene's germline CDR1 is SGHVS and CDR2 FNYEAQ. In DNA, the CDR3 is TGTGCCAGCAGTCAAGGGACAGGGAGCACCTACGAGCAGTACTTC. It specifies CASSQGTGSTYEQYF. The variable domain in full, completed from reference TRBV7-6 and TRBJ2-7, reads GAGVSQSPRYKVTKRGQDVALRCDPISGHVSLYWYRQALGQGPEFLTYFNYEAQQDKSGLPNDRFSAERPEGSISTLTIQRTEQRDSAMYRCASSQGTGSTYEQYFGPGTRLTVT.

The CDR3: CASRRTPGATNEKLFF. The CDR3 coding sequence is TGTGCCAGCAGGAGGACCCCGGGGGCAACTAATGAAAAACTGTTTTTT. The chain is built from TRBV2 and TRBJ1-4; possibly TRBD1 for D (5 bases). Germline assignment: CDR1 SNHLY and CDR2 FYNNEI. The CDR3 totals 16 residues. The V and J ends lost 6 bases and 0 bases respectively, with 14 bases between them.

This clonotype was counted many times. This rearrangement joins TRBV27 to TRBJ2-7; 12 nucleotides agree with TRBD2. Per the germline V gene, CDR1 is MNHEY and CDR2 is SMNVEV (reference sequence). This CDR3 contains 19 residues. V trimming: 7 bases; J trimming: 1 base; junction bases outside the gene matches: 17. The CDR3 DNA is TGTGCCAGCACCACCATCGGACTAGCGGGACCCTGGAGTTCCTACGAGCAGTACTTC. It translates to CASTTIGLAGPWSSYEQYF.

Ten or more counts support this clonotype. This rearrangement joins TRBV20-1 to TRBJ1-1; 9 bases are shared with TRBD1. The CDR3 is made up of 15 amino acids. Trimming cost V 0 bases and J 0 bases; bases outside gene matches: 2. Per germline, CDR1 DFQATT and CDR2 SNEGSKA (reference sequence). As DNA, the CDR3 is TGCAGTGCTAGAGAGGGGACAGGGCTGAACACTGAAGCTTTCTTT. Protein product: CSAREGTGLNTEAFF.

This clonotype was seen ten or more times. This sequence joins TRBV20-1 and TRBJ2-1; 9 nucleotides match TRBD1. The CDR3 covers 15 residues. Germline trimming cut 2 bases from V and 4 bases from J; bases unmatched to any gene: 6. The germline gives CDR1 DFQATT, CDR2 SNEGSKA (reference sequence). The CDR3 nucleotides are TGCAGTGCTAGACACCGGGACAGGGCTTACAATGAGCAGTTCTTC. Its protein product is CSARHRDRAYNEQFF.

This clonotype came up a few times. This rearrangement joins TRBV4-1 to TRBJ1-2; no definite D call. Germline V gene lookup returns CDR1 MGHRA and CDR2 YSYEKL. CDR3 length: 15 amino acids. V was clipped by 1 base and J by 2 bases, with 11 bases between them. CDR3 residues: CASSQVVGNNYGYTF. The DNA for the CDR3 is TGCGCCAGCAGCCAAGTTGTAGGGAACAACTATGGCTACACCTTC.

This clonotype was counted ten times or more. V and J are TRBV28 and TRBJ1-1; D is unresolved. CDR1 is MDHEN and CDR2 is SYDVKM in the germline V gene. Trimming removed 6 bases from V and 2 bases from J, with 16 bases in between. The CDR3 sequence is 15 residues long. The CDR3 nucleotides read TGTGCCAGCAGCCGAACGACACTGGGAAACACTGAAGCTTTCTTT. Amino acids: CASSRTTLGNTEAFF.

There are a few counts of this clonotype. The V and J genes are TRBV7-2 and TRBJ2-1; possibly TRBD1 for D (6 bases). V was cut by 5 bases and J by 2 bases, with 16 bases left in between. The germline V gene encodes CDR1 SGHTA and CDR2 FQGNSA. CDR3 size: 16 residues. CDR3 coding DNA: TGTGCCAGCAGCCTGCAGGGGACGGGTACCTACAATGAGCAGTTCTTC. This translates into CASSLQGTGTYNEQFF.

This clonotype came up many times. The CDR3 here is CASRPRTGGTNRQYF. CDR3 sequence (DNA): TGTGCCAGCAGACCACGGACAGGAGGGACGAACCGGCAGTACTTC. The chain links TRBV2 to TRBJ2-7; weak D call: TRBD1 (7 bases). The V end was cut by 6 bases, the J end by 9 bases, with 24 bases between. The CDR3 covers 15 residues. The germline V gene has CDR1 SNHLY and CDR2 FYNNEI.

At least ten counts were recorded for this clonotype. One junction end disagrees with the germline gene, perhaps due to a read error. The chain is built from TRBV7-7 and TRBJ2-3; D uncertain. CDR3 size: 15 residues. The germline V gene encodes CDR1 SSHAT and CDR2 FNYEAQ (reference sequence). In nucleotides, the CDR3 is TGTGCTAGCAGCTTAAGGGCATCGGAGACAGATACGCAGTATTTT. Protein sequence: CASSLRASETDTQYF.